These 26 T cell receptor beta chains came from one sample sequenced in a study of T-cell memory formation after mild COVID-19. TCRdb re-derived calls from the 5' RACE reads in MiXCR, one entry per CDR3 protein. Of 270,000 or so distinct CDR3 sequences listed, 18% are singletons. Sequencing was done on a sample of PBMCs or a T cell subset sorted from them (not recorded which). All receptors come from a man aged 18 to 29 who had mild COVID-19 (a few samples of this study predate the infection). Cell type and time point are not known.

This clonotype was picked up a small number of times. In DNA form, the CDR3 reads TGCGCCAGCAGCTCCCAAGCTAGCGAGGAGGGGTTCTTC. Protein product: CASSSQASEEGFF. The J gene is TRBJ2-1, the V gene TRBV5-1; TRBD2 might be the D (6 bases). Trimming cost V 3 bases and J 15 bases, with 19 bases left between them. The CDR3 length is 13 residues. Germline assignment: CDR1 SGHRS and CDR2 YFSETQ.

This clonotype was picked up a small number of times. This chain uses TRBV5-1 with TRBJ1-2; 7 bases line up with TRBD1. Germline V gene sequence: CDR1 SGHRS, CDR2 YFSETQ. The CDR3 loop spans 15 amino acids. V was pared by 4 bases and J by 1 base, with 7 bases of the junction left unmatched. The DNA of the CDR3 is TGCGCCAGCAGCCCAGGGGGTAGGATTAACTATGGCTACACCTTC. Translation: CASSPGGRINYGYTF.

A few counts support this clonotype. V usage is TRBV7-2 and J usage is TRBJ1-4; 7 bases line up with TRBD1. The CDR3 contains 15 residues. CDR1 is SGHTA, CDR2 FQGNSA, per germline. V lost 1 base and J lost 5; bases outside the gene matches: 4. The CDR3 reads CASSLVGGLNEKLFF. The CDR3 bases are TGTGCCAGCAGCTTAGTAGGGGGCCTAAATGAAAAACTGTTTTTT.

V gene TRBV20-1 combines with J gene TRBJ2-7; D unresolved. The V end lost 6 bases, the J end lost 0 bases, and 12 bases lay between the germline ends. Germline V gene lookup returns CDR1 DFQATT and CDR2 SNEGSKA (reference sequence). The CDR3 covers 13 residues. For the CDR3, the DNA is TGCAGTGCCACGACCCATAGCTCCTACGAGCAGTACGTC. It yields the protein CSATTHSSYEQYV.

This chain links TRBV3-1 with TRBJ2-2; no clear D. Trimming took 0 bases from V and 8 from J, leaving 13 bases between them. The CDR3 extends over 15 amino acids. The germline V gene has CDR1 LGHDT and CDR2 YNNKEL (reference sequence). For the CDR3, the DNA is TGTGCCAGCAGCCAAGAGAACCAATATTTTGGGGAGCTGTTTTTT. Its translation: CASSQENQYFGELFF.

This clonotype was recorded many times. The genes are TRBV4-1 and TRBJ1-1; D may be TRBD1 (6 bases). The ends were cut back, 2 bases at V and 4 bases at J, with 14 bases in the middle. CDR1 MGHRA and CDR2 YSYEKL come from the germline V gene. This CDR3 spans 15 amino acids. The CDR3 DNA reads as TGCGCCAGCAGCCAACAGGGGAAAAGTAGCACTGAAGCTTTCTTT. This sequence encodes CASSQQGKSSTEAFF.

J is TRBJ1-5 and V is TRBV6-5; no firm D call. The germline CDR1 and CDR2 sequences are MNHEY and SVGAGI. This CDR3 contains 15 residues. Trimming shortened V by 2 bases and J by 2 bases, and 10 bases separated the two germline ends. The CDR3 sequence: CASSYIGPGNQPQHF. In DNA, the CDR3 is TGTGCCAGCAGTTACATAGGGCCTGGCAATCAGCCCCAGCATTTT.

Ten or more counts support this clonotype. The chain combines TRBV6-2 or TRBV6-3 with TRBJ2-1, with TRBD2 identical over 8 bases. The CDR3 loop spans 15 amino acids. Germline V gives CDR1 MNHEY, CDR2 SVGEGT. V lost 2 bases, J lost 8 bases, and 8 bases stayed unmatched. The CDR3 spells CASSYGRGGRDEQFF. CDR3 DNA: TGTGCCAGCAGTTACGGTCGGGGGGGCAGGGATGAGCAGTTCTTC.

This clonotype was detected a few times. CDR3 in DNA: TGTGCCAGCAGTTTTCGACTAGCGGGGGAAGAGACCCAGTACTTC. Encoded protein: CASSFRLAGEETQYF. This chain connects TRBV12-3 or TRBV12-4 to TRBJ2-5, with 12 bases aligning to TRBD2. V lost 3 bases, J lost 3 bases, and 2 bases stayed unmatched. The length of the CDR3 is 15 residues.

This clonotype was counted only a few times. The chain is built from TRBV7-2 and TRBJ2-5; 8 bases match TRBD1. The germline V gene has CDR1 SGHTA and CDR2 FQGNSA. The CDR3 has 14 amino acids. The V segment lost 3 bases and the J segment 4 bases; nucleotides outside the gene matches: 4. CDR3 nucleotide sequence: TGTGCCAGCAGCTTCCAGGGGGCTGGAGAGACCCAGTACTTC. Protein sequence: CASSFQGAGETQYF. Variable domain in full (rest from reference TRBV7-2 and TRBJ2-5): GAGVSQSPSNKVTEKGKDVELRCDPISGHTALYWYRQSLGQGLEFLIYFQGNSAPDKSGLPSDRFSAERTGGSVSTLTIQRTQQEDSAVYLCASSFQGAGETQYFGPGTRLLVL.

This clonotype was seen many times. The chain combines TRBV12-3 or TRBV12-4 with TRBJ1-1, with D perhaps matching TRBD1 (5 bases). The V and J ends lost 3 bases and 4 bases respectively, with 9 bases between them. The CDR3 is made up of 13 amino acids. CDR3 in amino acids: CASSLRGSTEAFF. CDR3 in DNA: TGTGCCAGCAGTTTGCGGGGGAGCACTGAAGCTTTCTTT.

This clonotype was observed a handful of times. The chain recombines TRBV4-3 with TRBJ2-3, with D possibly TRBD1 on 5 matching bases. Germline V gene data show CDR1 as LGHNA and CDR2 as YSLEER. This CDR3 is built from 15 residues. The V end was cut by 2 bases, the J end by 0 bases, with 9 bases between. The CDR3 bases are TGCGCCAGCAGCCAATTCCAGGGTAGCACAGATACGCAGTATTTT. It specifies CASSQFQGSTDTQYF.

The V and J genes are TRBV20-1 and TRBJ2-7, with D perhaps given as TRBD1 or TRBD2 (5 bases each). V lost 4 bases and J lost 3, with 10 bases in between. The germline gives CDR1 DFQATT, CDR2 SNEGSKA (reference sequence). The CDR3 has 12 residues. CDR3 sequence: CSATGSHYEQYV. In nucleotides, the CDR3 is TGCAGTGCTACAGGGAGTCACTACGAGCAGTACGTC.

This clonotype came up a few times. At one of its ends the junction is not consistent with the germline gene, which may arise from a read error. The rearrangement links TRBV29-1 to TRBJ2-7; a weak D match, TRBD1 (5 bases). Germline V gene data show CDR1 as SQVTM and CDR2 as ANQGSEA. The CDR3 consists of 12 residues. The CDR3, as DNA: TGCAGCGTGGAAGGTCAGGGCTACGAGCAGTACTTC. Translation gives CSVEGQGYEQYF.

This clonotype was counted only a few times. The V call is TRBV7-8, the J call TRBJ2-5; 10 nucleotides line up with TRBD2. The V gene's germline CDR1 is SGHVS and CDR2 FQNEAQ. The CDR3 is made up of 16 amino acids. Trimming cost V 5 bases and J 1 base; bases outside gene matches: 7. The CDR3 is CASSPTSGASQETQYF. CDR3 DNA: TGTGCCAGCAGCCCCACTAGCGGGGCGTCCCAAGAGACCCAGTACTTC.

This clonotype was found a few times. The chain is built from TRBV6-2 or TRBV6-3 and TRBJ1-3, with D possibly TRBD1 on 5 matching bases. The length of the CDR3 is 13 residues. CDR1 is MNHEY, CDR2 SVGEGT, per germline. The V gene lost 4 bases and the J gene lost 2 bases, with 6 bases spanning the gap. CDR3 nucleotide sequence: TGTGCCAGCAGTTCGGGGGCTGGAAACACCATATATTTT. Its protein product is CASSSGAGNTIYF.

This clonotype appeared many times. The J gene is TRBJ2-5, the V gene TRBV7-2; 8 bases match TRBD1. The CDR3 covers 15 residues. After removal of 1 base from V and 4 bases from J, the junction contained 5 bases not matched to a gene. From germline, CDR1 is SGHTA and CDR2 FQGNSA. CDR3 amino acids: CASSLDRGTGETQYF. The CDR3 coding sequence is TGTGCCAGCAGCTTAGACAGGGGGACCGGAGAGACCCAGTACTTC.

The chain's CDR3 is CASRGQGVDTGELFF. The CDR3 DNA follows: TGTGCCAGCAGGGGACAGGGGGTGGACACCGGGGAGCTGTTTTTT. The J gene is TRBJ2-2, the V gene TRBV12-3 or TRBV12-4, with TRBD1 identical over 11 bases. This CDR3 has 15 amino acids. The J segment lost 3 bases and the V segment lost 6 bases, leaving 3 bases of the junction unmatched.

This clonotype has just a few counts. The gene calls are TRBV4-2 and TRBJ2-2, with D possibly matching TRBD2 (5 bases). CDR3 length: 16 amino acids. Per germline, CDR1 LGHNA and CDR2 YNFKEQ. Trimming removed 1 base from V and 2 bases from J, with 11 bases in between. The DNA for the CDR3 is TGTGCCAGCAGCCAAGTGAGCGGACCCAACACCGGGGAGCTGTTTTTT. The encoded protein is CASSQVSGPNTGELFF.

This clonotype was recorded at least ten times. The chain joins TRBV7-3 to TRBJ2-7; TRBD2 matches at 13 bases. CDR3 length equals 16 residues. CDR1 SGHTA and CDR2 FQGTGA come from the germline V gene. V lost 1 base, J lost 2 bases, and 2 bases stayed unmatched. The CDR3, as DNA: TGTGCCAGCAGCTTAAGGGGACTAGCGGGGCCCTACGAGCAGTACGTC. Residues: CASSLRGLAGPYEQYV.

The rearrangement links TRBV12-5 to TRBJ2-5, with D perhaps matching TRBD2 (6 bases). The CDR3 is made up of 13 amino acids. V lost 6 bases and J lost 5, with 13 bases in between. CDR1 and CDR2 from the germline V gene are LGHNT and FRNRAP. CDR3 loop: CASGPGGRETQYF. DNA of the CDR3: TGTGCTAGTGGGCCCGGGGGACGGGAGACCCAGTACTTC.

This sequence joins TRBV11-1 and TRBJ1-5; D gene unclear. Germline loops: CDR1 SGHAT, CDR2 FQDESV (reference sequence). The CDR3 length is 15 residues. Trimming cost V 5 bases and J 1 base, with 12 bases left between them. The CDR3 DNA reads as TGTGCCAGCAGCAAGACCCGGGAGAGCAATCAGCCCCAGCATTTT. This sequence encodes CASSKTRESNQPQHF.

V usage is TRBV4-1 and J usage is TRBJ2-7; 7 bases are a match to TRBD1. The germline V gene has CDR1 MGHRA and CDR2 YSYEKL. V lost 5 bases, J lost 4 bases, and 8 bases stayed unmatched. The CDR3 has 14 residues. CDR3 sequence (DNA): TGCGCCAGCAGCACACCCCAGACAGGGTACGAGCAGTACTTC. It yields the protein CASSTPQTGYEQYF.

The sample holds a few counts of this clonotype. V usage is TRBV7-9 and J usage is TRBJ1-1; D is uncertain. Germline lookup yields CDR1 SEHNR and CDR2 FQNEAQ (reference sequence). The CDR3 sequence is 12 residues long. The V end was cut by 0 bases, the J end by 7 bases, with 6 bases between. DNA for the CDR3: TGTGCCAGCAGCTTAGCGGGGAATGAAGCTTTCTTT. This encodes CASSLAGNEAFF.

This clonotype has only a few counts. The genes are TRBV7-2 and TRBJ2-5; D possibly matches TRBD1 or TRBD2 (6 bases each). Germline V gives CDR1 SGHTA, CDR2 FQGNSA. Trimming removed 5 bases from V and 6 bases from J, with 25 bases in between. The CDR3 has 17 residues. The DNA of the CDR3 is TGTGCCAGCAGCGTGGATGCAGCTCCGGGGGCGCAAAAGACCCAGTACTTC. Its protein is CASSVDAAPGAQKTQYF.

This clonotype was recorded many times. This sequence joins TRBV5-1 and TRBJ2-3; D not resolved. CDR1 SGHRS and CDR2 YFSETQ come from the germline V gene. V was cut by 0 bases and J by 5 bases, with 10 bases left in between. There are 14 residues in the CDR3. This CDR3 reads CASSLAGGEDTQYF. For the CDR3, the DNA is TGCGCCAGCAGCTTGGCGGGTGGAGAAGATACGCAGTATTTT. The whole variable domain, filled in from reference TRBV5-1 and TRBJ2-3, reads KAGVTQTPRYLIKTRGQQVTLSCSPISGHRSVSWYQQTPGQGLQFLFEYFSETQRNKGNFPGRFSGRQFSNSRSEMNVSTLELGDSALYLCASSLAGGEDTQYFGPGTRLTVL.